This T cell receptor beta chain was observed in a study of CD8 T cell repertoires and HIV-1 epitope variants. Study-level background: Separate wells received one of Twenty-five Gag or Nef variant peptides. The baseline condition was 1M T cells left uncultured. Study-wide results and limits: Five clonotypes recognized Nef KF9, one HW9, none TAALDMSHF.

Trimming removed 3 bases from V and 5 bases from J, with 17 bases in between. Germline V gene sequence: CDR1 SGDLS, CDR2 YYNGEE. This CDR3 is built from 15 residues. Points on this clone: Its antigen is unknown.

Survey-depth immunoSEQ sequencing covered TCR beta CDR3 regions. Sequencing was performed with immunoSEQ multiplex PCR; in TCRdb, only in-frame clones are kept and a portion is missing. The sample holds 1,700 or so clones, about two thirds seen once. The chain carries TRBV9 and TRBJ2-5; weak D call: TRBD2 (7 bases). The material sequenced was cultured CD8+ T cells derived from PBMCs. The sequence derives from a male donor with HIV. In nucleotides, the CDR3 is TGTGCCAGCAGCGACCGGGGGGCCCCCGGGGAGACCCAGTACTTC. Amino acids: CASSDRGAPGETQYF.